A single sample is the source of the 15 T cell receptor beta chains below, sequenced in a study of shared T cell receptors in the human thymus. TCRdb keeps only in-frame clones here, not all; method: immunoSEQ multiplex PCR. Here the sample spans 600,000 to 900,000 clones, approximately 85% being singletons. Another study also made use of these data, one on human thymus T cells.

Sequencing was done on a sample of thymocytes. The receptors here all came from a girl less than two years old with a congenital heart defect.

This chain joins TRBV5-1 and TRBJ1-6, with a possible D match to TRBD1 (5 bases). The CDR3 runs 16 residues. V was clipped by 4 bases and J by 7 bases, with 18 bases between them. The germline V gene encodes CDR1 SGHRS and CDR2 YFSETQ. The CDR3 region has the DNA TGCGCCAGCAGCACATTCCCGGGGGGGGGAAATTCACCCCTCCACTTT. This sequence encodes CASSTFPGGGNSPLHF. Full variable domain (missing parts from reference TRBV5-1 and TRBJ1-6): KAGVTQTPRYLIKTRGQQVTLSCSPISGHRSVSWYQQTPGQGLQFLFEYFSETQRNKGNFPGRFSGRQFSNSRSEMNVSTLELGDSALYLCASSTFPGGGNSPLHFGNGTRLTVT.

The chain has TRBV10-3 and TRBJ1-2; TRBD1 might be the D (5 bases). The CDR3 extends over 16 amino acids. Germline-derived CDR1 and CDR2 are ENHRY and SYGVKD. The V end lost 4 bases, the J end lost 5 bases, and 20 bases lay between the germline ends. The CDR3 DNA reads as TGTGCCATCAGTGGGGTCAGGGCAGGGAAGTATTATGGCTACACCTTC. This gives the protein CAISGVRAGKYYGYTF.

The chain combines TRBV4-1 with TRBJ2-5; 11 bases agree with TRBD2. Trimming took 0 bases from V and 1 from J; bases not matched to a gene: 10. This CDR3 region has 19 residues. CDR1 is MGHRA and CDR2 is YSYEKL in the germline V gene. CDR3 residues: CASSQDPLAGGNLQETQYF. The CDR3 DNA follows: TGCGCCAGCAGCCAAGATCCCCTAGCGGGGGGTAACCTCCAAGAGACCCAGTACTTC.

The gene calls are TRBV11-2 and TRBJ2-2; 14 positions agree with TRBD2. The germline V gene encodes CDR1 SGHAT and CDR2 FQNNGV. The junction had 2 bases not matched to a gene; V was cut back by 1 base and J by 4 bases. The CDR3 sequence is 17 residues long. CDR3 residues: CASSLAGLAGVTGELFF. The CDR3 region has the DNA TGTGCCAGCAGCTTAGCGGGACTAGCGGGGGTCACCGGGGAGCTGTTTTTT.

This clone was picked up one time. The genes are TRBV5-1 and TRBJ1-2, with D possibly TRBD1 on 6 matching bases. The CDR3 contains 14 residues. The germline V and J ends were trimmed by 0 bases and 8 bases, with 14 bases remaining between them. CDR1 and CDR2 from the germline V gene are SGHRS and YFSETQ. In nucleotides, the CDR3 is TGCGCCAGCAGCTTGGGTCTGGGGGCCGGGGGCTACACCTTC. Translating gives CASSLGLGAGGYTF. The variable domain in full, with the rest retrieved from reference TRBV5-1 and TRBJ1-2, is KAGVTQTPRYLIKTRGQQVTLSCSPISGHRSVSWYQQTPGQGLQFLFEYFSETQRNKGNFPGRFSGRQFSNSRSEMNVSTLELGDSALYLCASSLGLGAGGYTFGSGTRLTVV.

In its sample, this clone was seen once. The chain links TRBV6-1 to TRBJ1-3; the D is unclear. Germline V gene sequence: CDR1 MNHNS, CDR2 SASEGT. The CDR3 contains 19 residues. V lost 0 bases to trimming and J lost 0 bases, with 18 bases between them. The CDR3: CASSEAVISGLISGNTIYF. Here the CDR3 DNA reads TGTGCCAGCAGTGAAGCGGTGATAAGCGGCCTAATCTCTGGAAACACCATATATTTT.

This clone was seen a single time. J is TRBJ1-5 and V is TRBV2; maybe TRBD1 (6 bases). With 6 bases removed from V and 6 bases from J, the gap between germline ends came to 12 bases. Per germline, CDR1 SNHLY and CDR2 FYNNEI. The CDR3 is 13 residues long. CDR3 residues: CASRGTKTQPQHF. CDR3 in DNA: TGTGCCAGCAGGGGGACAAAAACTCAGCCCCAGCATTTT. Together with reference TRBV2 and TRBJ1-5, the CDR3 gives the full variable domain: EPEVTQTPSHQVTQMGQEVILRCVPISNHLYFYWYRQILGQKVEFLVSFYNNEISEKSEIFDDQFSVERPDGSNFTLKIRSTKLEDSAMYFCASRGTKTQPQHFGDGTRLSIL.

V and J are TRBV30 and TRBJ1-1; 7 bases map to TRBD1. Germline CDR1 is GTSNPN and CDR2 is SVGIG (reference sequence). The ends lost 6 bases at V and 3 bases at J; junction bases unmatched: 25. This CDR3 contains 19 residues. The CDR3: CACYELNPGKGGIYTEAFF. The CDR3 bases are TGTGCCTGCTATGAGCTAAACCCGGGAAAAGGGGGCATCTACACTGAAGCTTTCTTT. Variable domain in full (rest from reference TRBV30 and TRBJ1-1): SQTIHQWPATLVQPVGSPLSLECTVEGTSNPNLYWYRQAAGRGLQLLFYSVGIGQISSEVPQNLSASRPQDRQFILSSKKLLLSDSGFYLCACYELNPGKGGIYTEAFFGQGTRLTVV.

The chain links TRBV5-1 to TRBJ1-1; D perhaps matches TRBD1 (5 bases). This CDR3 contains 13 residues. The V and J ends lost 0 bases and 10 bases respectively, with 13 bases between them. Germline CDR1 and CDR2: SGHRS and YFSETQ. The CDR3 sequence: CASSLAGHSGAFF. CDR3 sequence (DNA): TGCGCCAGCAGCTTGGCAGGGCACTCAGGAGCTTTCTTT.

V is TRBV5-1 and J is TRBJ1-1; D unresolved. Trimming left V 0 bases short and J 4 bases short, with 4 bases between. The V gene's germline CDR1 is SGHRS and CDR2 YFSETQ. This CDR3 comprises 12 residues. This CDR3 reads CASSLVSTEAFF. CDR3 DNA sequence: TGCGCCAGCAGCTTGGTCAGCACTGAAGCTTTCTTT.

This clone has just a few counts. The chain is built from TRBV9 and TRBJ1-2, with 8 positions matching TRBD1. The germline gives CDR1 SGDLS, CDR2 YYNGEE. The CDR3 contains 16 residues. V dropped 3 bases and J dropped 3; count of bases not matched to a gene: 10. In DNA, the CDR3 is TGTGCCAGCAGCGACCCTACGGACAGGGATCACTATGGCTACACCTTC. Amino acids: CASSDPTDRDHYGYTF. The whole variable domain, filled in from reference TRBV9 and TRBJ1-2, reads DSGVTQTPKHLITATGQRVTLRCSPRSGDLSVYWYQQSLDQGLQFLIQYYNGEERAKGNILERFSAQQFPDLHSELNLSSLELGDSALYFCASSDPTDRDHYGYTFGSGTRLTVV.

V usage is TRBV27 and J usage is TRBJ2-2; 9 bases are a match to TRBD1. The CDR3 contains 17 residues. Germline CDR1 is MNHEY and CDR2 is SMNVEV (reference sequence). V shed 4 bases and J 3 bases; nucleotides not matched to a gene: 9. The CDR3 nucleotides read TGTGCCAGCAGTTGTGGGTGGGACAGGGCTGACACCGGGGAGCTGTTTTTT. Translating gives CASSCGWDRADTGELFF.

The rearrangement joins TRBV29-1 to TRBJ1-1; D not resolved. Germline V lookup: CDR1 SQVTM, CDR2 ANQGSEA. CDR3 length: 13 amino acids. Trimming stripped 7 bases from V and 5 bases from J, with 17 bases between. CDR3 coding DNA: TGCAGCGACAACCCCGGCCGGGAGACTGAAGCTTTCTTT. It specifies CSDNPGRETEAFF.

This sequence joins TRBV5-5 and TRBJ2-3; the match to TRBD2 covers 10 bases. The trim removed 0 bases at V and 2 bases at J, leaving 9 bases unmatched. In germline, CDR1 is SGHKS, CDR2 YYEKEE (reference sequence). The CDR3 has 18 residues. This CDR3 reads CASSLARGTSVNTDTQYF. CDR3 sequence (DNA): TGTGCCAGCAGCTTGGCCAGGGGGACTAGCGTAAACACAGATACGCAGTATTTT.

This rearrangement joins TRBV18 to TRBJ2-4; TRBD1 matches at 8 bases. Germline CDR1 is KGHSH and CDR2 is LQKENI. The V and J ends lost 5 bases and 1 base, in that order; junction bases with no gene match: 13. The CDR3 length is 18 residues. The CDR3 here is CASSSRTGIRLAKNIQYF. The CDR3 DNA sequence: TGTGCCAGCTCATCGCGGACAGGGATCAGGTTGGCCAAAAACATTCAGTACTTC.